The text below deals with one T cell receptor (beta chain). The antigen is undetermined. The iRepertoire nested amplicon-rescue multiplex PCR amplified TCR alpha and beta CDR3s from RNA. Input was roughly 95-450 ng of tissue mRNA or PBMC total RNA. Each CDR3 protein gets one entry after TCRdb re-called the multiplex PCR reads with MiXCR. The sample lists 95,000 to 110,000 distinct CDR3 sequences; approximately 28% were seen once. The record originates from a study of glioma-infiltrating T cells. This CDR3 has 13 amino acids. Trimming shortened V by 0 bases and J by 3 bases, and 5 bases separated the two germline ends. The V gene's germline CDR1 is ENHRY and CDR2 SYGVKD. Points from the study as a whole: Above-expected tissue-blood divergence occurred in all gliomas, most in low-grade ones.

This receptor was obtained from a human donor with low-grade glioma or glioblastoma, undergoing nonglioma brain surgery, or in good health (not recorded which). The chain carries TRBV10-3 and TRBJ2-5; no definite D call. The sample taken for sequencing was glioma tissue, nonneoplastic brain tissue, or PBMCs (not recorded which). The CDR3 protein is CAISESKEETQYF. DNA of the CDR3: TGTGCCATCAGTGAGTCGAAGGAAGAGACCCAGTACTTC.